The rows below give T cell receptor beta chains drawn from one sample of a study of blood T cell repertoires in COVID-19. The data were produced by immunoSEQ multiplex PCR, yet TCRdb's version contains in-frame clones alone and is incomplete. The data contain 300,000 to 350,000 clones, around 83% of them seen just once; the ten biggest clones take up about 3%. The specimen sequenced was peripheral blood. These receptors originate from a man aged 25-45 years with active or convalescent COVID-19. Both conserved end residues are part of each CDR3. A D gene is named only where the DNA matches it firmly. Rows may omit the clone size; those that give it use once, few, many or a size class.

d_call: -; v_call: TRBV3-1/TRBV3-2; j_call: TRBJ2-6; clone_size: once; cdr3_aa: CAADSSSGANVLTF; cdr3_nt: TGTGCGGCGGATTCAAGCTCTGGGGCCAACGTCCTGACTTTC
d_call: -; v_call: TRBV4-3; j_call: TRBJ2-6; clone_size: -; cdr3_aa: CASSQDIWGPGANVLTF; cdr3_nt: TGCGCCAGCAGTCAAGATATCTGGGGGCCTGGGGCCAACGTCCTGACTTTC
d_call: -; v_call: TRBV5-4; j_call: TRBJ1-2; clone_size: once; cdr3_aa: CASSFSRRADDYTF; cdr3_nt: TGTGCCAGCAGCTTTAGTAGGAGGGCGGATGACTACACCTTC
d_call: TRBD1; v_call: TRBV5-6; j_call: TRBJ1-2; clone_size: -; cdr3_aa: CASSSDRGRGGYTF; cdr3_nt: TGTGCCAGCAGCTCGGACAGGGGGCGAGGAGGCTACACCTTC
d_call: -; v_call: TRBV7-2; j_call: TRBJ1-1; clone_size: -; cdr3_aa: CASSPPPGRVEAFF; cdr3_nt: TGTGCCAGCAGCCCACCTCCCGGGAGGGTTGAAGCTTTCTTT
d_call: TRBD1; v_call: TRBV3-1/TRBV3-2; j_call: TRBJ1-2; clone_size: -; cdr3_aa: CASSQEWTGSRGYTF; cdr3_nt: TGTGCCAGCAGCCAAGAATGGACAGGGAGTCGAGGCTACACCTTC
d_call: -; v_call: TRBV30; j_call: TRBJ2-5; clone_size: -; cdr3_aa: CAWSVSGTGTQYF; cdr3_nt: TGTGCCTGGAGTGTATCCGGTACCGGGACCCAGTACTTC
d_call: TRBD1; v_call: TRBV7-9; j_call: TRBJ2-3; clone_size: -; cdr3_aa: CASSLEDRGTDTQYF; cdr3_nt: TGTGCCAGCAGCTTAGAGGACAGGGGCACAGATACGCAGTATTTT
d_call: TRBD2; v_call: TRBV5-4; j_call: TRBJ2-7; clone_size: -; cdr3_aa: CASSLEASGSYEQYF; cdr3_nt: TGTGCCAGCAGCTTGGAGGCTAGCGGATCCTACGAGCAGTACTTC
d_call: -; v_call: TRBV14; j_call: TRBJ1-1; clone_size: -; cdr3_aa: CASSQNLRASTEAFF; cdr3_nt: TGTGCCAGCAGCCAAAACCTCAGGGCATCCACTGAAGCTTTCTTT